This section outlines one TCR beta chain sequence together with its context. In the original processing: For nucleated cells, counts were estimated from reference gene primer amplification. Using immunoSEQ multiplex PCR, the repertoire was profiled, and TCRdb retains in-frame clones only, with some absent. For V, J and clone size, that table is used; D and trimming come from the DNA. This table holds 140,000 or so clones, around 90% found once. The sample originates from a study of blood T cell repertoires in COVID-19. Germline CDR1 is SGHRS and CDR2 is YFSETQ. This CDR3 has 15 residues. V shed 4 bases and J 10 bases; nucleotides not matched to a gene: 12.

J is TRBJ2-1 and V is TRBV5-1; 9 bases align to TRBD2. The source of this sequence is a woman aged 50 to 65 with acute or convalescent COVID-19. The specimen sequenced was peripheral blood. CDR3 amino acids: CASSPLSGGSQEQFF. In DNA, the CDR3 is TGCGCCAGCAGCCCCCTGAGCGGGGGGTCACAGGAGCAGTTCTTC.